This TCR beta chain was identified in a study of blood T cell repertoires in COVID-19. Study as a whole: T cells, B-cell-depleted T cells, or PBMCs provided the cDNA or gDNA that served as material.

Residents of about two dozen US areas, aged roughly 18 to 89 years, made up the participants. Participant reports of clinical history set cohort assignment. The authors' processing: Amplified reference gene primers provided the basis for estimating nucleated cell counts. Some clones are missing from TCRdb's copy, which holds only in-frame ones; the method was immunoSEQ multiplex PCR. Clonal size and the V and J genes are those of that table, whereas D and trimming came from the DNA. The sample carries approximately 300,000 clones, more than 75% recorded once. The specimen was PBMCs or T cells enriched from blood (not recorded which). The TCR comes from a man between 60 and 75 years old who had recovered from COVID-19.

Here the CDR3 DNA reads TGTGCCAGCAGCGCCCGACCCGGGACAGGGAACGGCTACACCTTC. Its protein product is CASSARPGTGNGYTF. The V and J genes are TRBV9 and TRBJ1-2, with TRBD1 matching 9 bases. The germline V gene encodes CDR1 SGDLS and CDR2 YYNGEE. This CDR3 region has 15 residues. The ends lost 3 bases at V and 8 bases at J; junction bases unmatched: 11.